This T cell receptor (beta chain) was sequenced during a study of Graves' ophthalmopathy and Graves' hyperthyroidism (dated by TCRdb to the late 2010s). Study-wide context: Peripheral blood was collected before any treatment was given, at the time of initial diagnosis. The study used TCR beta repertoire signatures to distinguish Graves' ophthalmopathy from Graves' hyperthyroidism and to predict progression to ophthalmopathy. A discovery set of 100 patients (about 45 ophthalmopathy, 60 or so stable hyperthyroidism) was enrolled to explore V-J signatures distinguishing ophthalmopathy from hyperthyroidism. The independent validation cohort included 18 to 20 hyperthyroidism patients plus 17 patients who later progressed from hyperthyroidism to ophthalmopathy. T-cell repertoires of thyroid tissue and blood were compared in five or six hyperthyroidism patients. In total, around 140 blood samples were TCR-sequenced: approximately 42 ophthalmopathy, approximately 80 hyperthyroidism and approximately 17 hyperthyroidism-to-ophthalmopathy patients. Following sample collection, hyperthyroidism patients were given methimazole at a starting dose of 30 mg daily, and ophthalmopathy patients were given high-dose intravenous methylprednisolone.

This clonotype has ten or more counts. What this receptor recognizes is not known. Per-base qualities were not stored, and no clone one base away is much larger. Ophthalmopathy patients had moderately to severely active disease, Clinical Activity Score of at least 3, NOSPECS grade of at least 4, and disease duration under 3 months. Anyone with other autoimmune diseases, uncontrolled infections, pregnancy or lactation was excluded from the study. Clinical symptoms, serum thyroxine, TRAb, thyroid ultrasound and orbital computed tomography were used for diagnosis. PBMCs were isolated from about 10 ml of fresh peripheral blood by Ficoll-Paque density gradient centrifugation. Trizol reagent was used to extract the total RNA, and its quality was then checked on an Agilent 2100 Bioanalyzer. From the germline V gene (reference sequence), CDR1 is LNHDA and CDR2 is SQIVND. Inclusive of the bounding cysteine and phenylalanine, the CDR3 is 15 residues long. The entry retains the CDR3 DNA only, 45 bases that are in frame from base 1. The junction carries 15 bases between V and J, which are trimmed by 6 bases and 1 base respectively.

Beyond this particular receptor, the publication reports: In validation, the model predicted ophthalmopathy progression with about 70% sensitivity and roughly 72% specificity; more than ten predicted patients were CT-confirmed with GO in a median of about 7.1 months. Sample size was not statistically predetermined, and group allocation was not concealed from the investigators. Most of the expanded thyroid clonotypes with a frequency above 0.001 were also detected in blood, and it was suggested that the thyroid immune response may be reflected by blood repertoires. Ophthalmopathy was separated from stable hyperthyroidism by the 13-signature model with about 88% sensitivity and about 83% specificity in cross-validation and with 80%/75% in the test set.

For repertoire sequencing, TCR beta CDR3 regions were amplified from RNA transcripts. HTBI primers and the Qiagen OneStep RT-PCR kit were used in a first-round RT-PCR, which was followed by a second-round multiplex PCR, size selection and purification. Libraries were sequenced paired-end with 100 bp reads on an Illumina HiSeq2000. The published analysis was carried out like this. SOAPnuke was used to process the reads, removing any read that contained adapters or uncalled bases, had a mean Phred below 15, or lacked an exact match to the constant primer or identifier. High-quality paired reads were merged with COPE v1.2.5. Each unique nucleotide sequence was defined as a clonotype, and clonotypes were aligned to IMGT TRB V, D and J references with MiTCR v1.1. The analysis was limited to V-J combinations with a frequency above 0.0001, which together covered roughly 99% of the repertoires. A TCR clonal expansion and chaos score per V-J combination was defined as the ratio of F50 clonal expansion to chaos observed in the TCRdist matrix. Welch's t-statistics and random forest were used to narrow the features down to over ten V-J combinations, which were then fed into a naive Bayes classifier. The similarity between thyroid and blood repertoires was quantified using the Morisita-Horn index. TCRdb trimmed the raw reads at Q25, called clones with MiXCR and kept productive beta chains. Each CDR3 protein appears once, grouped with its most common genes and DNA. TCRdb's processing, not the authors', yielded these V and J calls. This sample comprises about 740,000 distinct CDR3 sequences, roughly 41% of them detected only once. The ten largest clones add up to 44% of the sample.

The sequencing sample was made of peripheral blood. The chain is encoded by TRBV19 joined to TRBJ1-1, with the D gene uncertain. The receptor's source is an adult man with Graves' ophthalmopathy. The DNA is TGTGCCAGTAGCGGAGAGGGTTCGGGGAACACTGAAGCTTTCTTT. Translated, this gives CASSGEGSGNTEAFF. The full variable domain, completed from the reference TRBV19 and TRBJ1-1 proteins outside the CDR3, reads DGGITQSPKYLFRKEGQNVTLSCEQNLNHDAMYWYRQDPGQGLRLIYYSQIVNDFQKGDIAEGYSVSREKKESFPLTVTSAQKNPTAFYLCASSGEGSGNTEAFFGQGTRLTVV.